What follows are 6 T cell receptor beta chains derived from one specimen sequenced in a study of tumor and adjacent non-tumor tissue in lung cancer. Three rounds of nested PCR, following a modified ARM-PCR protocol, produced the TCRbeta library. TCRdb processed the multiplex PCR reads anew with MiXCR; each CDR3 protein has one entry. The sample has about 100,000 distinct CDR3 sequences, roughly two thirds seen once. RNA was extracted from bulk tissue without any cell sorting. Distant lung tissue was collected more than 3 cm away from the tumor edge. The sample taken for sequencing was distant non-tumor lung tissue. The source of these receptors is a man aged 30 to 45 with non-small cell lung cancer.

This clonotype was counted at least ten times. The CDR3 bases are TGTGCCAGCAGCCCGCGGGGGCGTACCGGGGAGCTGTTTTTT. Amino acid sequence: CASSPRGRTGELFF. V usage is TRBV11-3 and J usage is TRBJ2-2; tentatively, D is TRBD2 (7 bases). There are 14 residues in the CDR3. Deletions cut 5 bases from V and 5 bases from J, with 12 bases between. Germline V gene data show CDR1 as SGHNT and CDR2 as YENEEA. Full variable domain (remainder filled in from reference TRBV11-3 and TRBJ2-2): EAGVVQSPRYKIIEKKQPVAFWCNPISGHNTLYWYLQNLGQGPELLIRYENEEAVDDSQLPKDRFSAERLKGVDSTLKIQPAELGDSAVYLCASSPRGRTGELFFGEGSRLTVL.

The rearrangement uses TRBV11-2 and TRBJ1-2; no definite D call. Germline CDR1 and CDR2: SGHAT and FQNNGV. V was clipped by 5 bases and J by 4 bases, with 14 bases between them. The CDR3 has 14 residues. CDR3 loop: CASSPPWVSYGYTF. The CDR3 coding sequence is TGTGCCAGCAGCCCCCCATGGGTTAGCTATGGCTACACCTTC.

Of note for this clonotype: An end of the junction does not agree with germline; a read error may underlie this. CDR3 coding DNA: TGCGCCAACAACCAAGAGGCTATGAATGGGCAGTTCTTC. The encoded protein is CANNQEAMNGQFF. V gene TRBV4-1 combines with J gene TRBJ2-1; no clear D. The CDR3 extends over 13 amino acids. Per germline, CDR1 MGHRA and CDR2 YSYEKL.

In the case of this clonotype: Compared with germline, one end of the junction differs, possibly owing to a read error. The V and J genes are TRBV6-5 and TRBJ1-2; the D gene is possibly TRBD1 (5 bases). CDR1 and CDR2 from the germline V gene are MNHEY and SVGAGI. The CDR3 length is 14 residues. The CDR3 DNA reads TGTGACAGCAGTTACTCCCGGGGGACCTATGGCTACACCTTC. Encoded protein: CDSSYSRGTYGYTF.

Turning to this clonotype: An end of the junction does not agree with germline; a read error may underlie this. The rearrangement uses TRBV6-1 and TRBJ1-5; 8 bases are shared with TRBD1. CDR1 and CDR2 from the germline V gene are MNHNS and SASEGT. This CDR3 has 13 residues. CDR3 loop: CATSGDRNQPQHF. The CDR3 DNA is TGCGCCACCAGTGGGGACAGGAATCAGCCCCAGCATTTT.

Details on this clonotype: One end of the junction does not line up with germline, which may come from a read error. The chain is built from TRBV10-3 and TRBJ2-7, with TRBD1 matching over 7 bases. Germline V gene data show CDR1 as ENHRY and CDR2 as SYGVKD. CDR3 length: 13 amino acids. As DNA, the CDR3 is TGTACCATCAGTGAGGCCCCTACAGGGGAGCAATACTTC. This gives the protein CTISEAPTGEQYF.